This TCR beta chain comes out of a study of control samples from healthy donors and cancer patients. The CDR3 totals 13 residues. In germline, CDR1 is KGHSH, CDR2 LQKENI. The germline V and J ends were trimmed by 6 bases and 5 bases, with 12 bases remaining between them. Sequencing was performed with immunoSEQ multiplex PCR; in TCRdb, only in-frame clones are kept and a portion is missing. The repertoire holds 120,000 to 150,000 clones, with 80% to 95% as singletons. The chain links TRBV18 to TRBJ2-3, with D perhaps being TRBD1 or TRBD2 (5 bases each). Sequences were obtained from blood. This receptor was identified in a man aged 30 to 39 in good health. CDR3 DNA: TGTGCCAGCTCCGGGACCCTGGGAGATACGCAGTATTTT. This codes for CASSGTLGDTQYF.